The clone carrying this TCR beta chain is categorized as large. Bulk tumor genomic DNA, about 600 ng per sample, was the template. Biopsies that were spaced far apart were taken, several per primary tumor, during surgery. Surgery that was curative in intent was performed on patients with untreated, newly diagnosed non-small cell lung cancer. Per the germline V gene, CDR1 is GTSNPN and CDR2 is SVGIG (reference sequence). The CDR3 runs 13 residues. V was cut by 0 bases and J by 0 bases, with 3 bases left in between. It was a multiplex PCR that amplified TCR beta CDR3, with 32 V and 13 J primers. Using its own MiXCR run on the multiplex PCR reads, TCRdb lists one record per CDR3 protein. The top ten hold 15% to 20% of the sample, which has roughly 3,000 distinct CDR3 sequences, 20% to 25% seen once. This record comes from a study of immune heterogeneity within non-small cell lung tumors.

The source is a man in his 60s with non-small cell lung cancer. The chain links TRBV30 to TRBJ1-3; D call uncertain. Sequences were obtained from lung tumor tissue. CDR3 region: CAWSVNSGNTIYF. The CDR3 bases are TGTGCCTGGAGTGTAAACTCTGGAAACACCATATATTTT.